This passage covers 5 T cell receptor beta chains from one sample sequenced in a study of cytomegalovirus exposure and HLA in healthy donors. The PCR used 60 Vbeta and 13 Jbeta primers. Sequenced by immunoSEQ multiplex PCR; TCRdb stores in-frame clones only, minus some. This table has approximately 100,000 clones, roughly 86% appearing once. Material: PBMCs. Source of these receptors: a young man in good health and CMV-seropositive.

The chain joins TRBV7-6 to TRBJ2-4; 7 positions agree with TRBD2. The germline gives CDR1 SGHVS, CDR2 FNYEAQ. The CDR3 is made up of 18 amino acids. Losses at the gene ends were 1 base for V and 6 bases for J; bases not matched to a gene: 15. The CDR3 DNA follows: TGTGCCAGCAGCTTAGAGGTCCCTAGCGGCCGCACCGGAAACATTCAGTACTTC. It is translated as CASSLEVPSGRTGNIQYF.

This chain links TRBV2 with TRBJ2-2; 7 bases agree with TRBD2. Germline assignment: CDR1 SNHLY and CDR2 FYNNEI. CDR3 length: 15 amino acids. Trimming took 6 bases from V and 6 from J; bases not matched to a gene: 10. CDR3 DNA sequence: TGTGCCAGCAGGGAAAAAGGACTAGAAGCCGGGGAGCTGTTTTTT. Translated, it gives CASREKGLEAGELFF. Full variable domain (rest looked up from reference TRBV2 and TRBJ2-2): EPEVTQTPSHQVTQMGQEVILRCVPISNHLYFYWYRQILGQKVEFLVSFYNNEISEKSEIFDDQFSVERPDGSNFTLKIRSTKLEDSAMYFCASREKGLEAGELFFGEGSRLTVL.

This chain joins TRBV5-4 and TRBJ2-1; 9 positions agree with TRBD2. V lost 1 base and J lost 0; bases outside the gene matches: 5. Germline V gene data show CDR1 as SGHNT and CDR2 as YYREEE (reference sequence). The CDR3 sequence is 17 residues long. The CDR3 loop reads CASSLIVTSGSYNEQFF. The CDR3 DNA is TGTGCCAGCAGCTTGATTGTGACTAGCGGCTCCTACAATGAGCAGTTCTTC.

The chain links TRBV5-1 to TRBJ2-7; 11 bases align to TRBD2. Germline-derived CDR1 and CDR2 are SGHRS and YFSETQ. V lost 4 bases to trimming and J lost 2 bases; unmatched junction nucleotides: 8. This CDR3 has 16 residues. This CDR3 reads CASSLTSLAGAYEQYF. DNA of the CDR3: TGCGCCAGCAGCCTTACTTCACTAGCGGGGGCCTACGAGCAGTACTTC.

The gene calls are TRBV4-1 and TRBJ1-1; the D gene is possibly TRBD1 (6 bases). The V gene's germline CDR1 is MGHRA and CDR2 YSYEKL. This CDR3 has 15 amino acids. Trimming shortened V by 0 bases and J by 6 bases, and 14 bases separated the two germline ends. CDR3 DNA sequence: TGCGCCAGCAGCCAAGATGAGCAGGGGTGGGCTGAAGCTTTCTTT. This sequence encodes CASSQDEQGWAEAFF.